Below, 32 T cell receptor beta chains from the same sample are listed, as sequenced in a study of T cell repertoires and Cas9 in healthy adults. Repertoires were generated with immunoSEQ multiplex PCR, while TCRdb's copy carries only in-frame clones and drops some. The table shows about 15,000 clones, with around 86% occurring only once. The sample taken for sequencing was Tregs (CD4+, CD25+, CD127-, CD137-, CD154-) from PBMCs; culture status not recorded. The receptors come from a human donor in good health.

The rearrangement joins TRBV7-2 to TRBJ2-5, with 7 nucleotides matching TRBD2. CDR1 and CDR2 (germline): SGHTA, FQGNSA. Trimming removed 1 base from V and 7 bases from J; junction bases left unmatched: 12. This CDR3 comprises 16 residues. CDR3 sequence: CASSLETLAVGGTQYF. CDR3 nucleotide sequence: TGTGCCAGCAGCTTAGAAACGCTAGCGGTGGGAGGGACCCAGTACTTC.

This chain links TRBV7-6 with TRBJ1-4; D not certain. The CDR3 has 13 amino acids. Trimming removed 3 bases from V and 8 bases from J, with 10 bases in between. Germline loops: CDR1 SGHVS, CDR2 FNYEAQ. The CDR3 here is CASSFFPPEKLFF. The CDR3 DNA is TGTGCCAGCAGCTTTTTCCCCCCGGAAAAACTGTTTTTT.

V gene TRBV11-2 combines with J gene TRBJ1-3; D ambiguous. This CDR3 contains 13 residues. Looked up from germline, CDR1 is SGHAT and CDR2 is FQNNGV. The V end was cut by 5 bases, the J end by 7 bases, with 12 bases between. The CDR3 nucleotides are TGTGCCAGCAGCCTAATCAATGGGAACACCATATATTTT. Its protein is CASSLINGNTIYF. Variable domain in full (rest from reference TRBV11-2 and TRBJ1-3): EAGVAQSPRYKIIEKRQSVAFWCNPISGHATLYWYQQILGQGPKLLIQFQNNGVVDDSQLPKDRFSAERLKGVDSTLKIQPAKLEDSAVYLCASSLINGNTIYFGEGSWLTVV.

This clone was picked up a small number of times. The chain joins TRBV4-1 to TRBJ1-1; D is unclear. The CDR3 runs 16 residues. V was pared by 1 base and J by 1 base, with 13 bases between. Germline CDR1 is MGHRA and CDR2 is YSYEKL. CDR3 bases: TGCGCCAGCAGCCAAGTCGGTCGGCAGTCGAACACTGAAGCTTTCTTT. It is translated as CASSQVGRQSNTEAFF.

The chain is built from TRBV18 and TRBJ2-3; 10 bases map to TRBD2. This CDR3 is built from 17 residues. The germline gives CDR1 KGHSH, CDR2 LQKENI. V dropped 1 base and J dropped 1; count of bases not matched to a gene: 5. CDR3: CASSPRALAGGTDTQYF. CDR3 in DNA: TGTGCCAGCTCACCACGAGCTCTAGCGGGGGGCACAGATACGCAGTATTTT.

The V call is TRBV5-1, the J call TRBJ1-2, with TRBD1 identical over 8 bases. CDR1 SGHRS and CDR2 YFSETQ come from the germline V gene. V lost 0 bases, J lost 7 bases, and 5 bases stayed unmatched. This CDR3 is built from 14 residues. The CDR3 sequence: CASSLGQGKGGYTF. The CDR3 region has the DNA TGCGCCAGCAGCTTGGGACAGGGGAAGGGTGGCTACACCTTC. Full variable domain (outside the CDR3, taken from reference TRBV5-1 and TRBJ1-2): KAGVTQTPRYLIKTRGQQVTLSCSPISGHRSVSWYQQTPGQGLQFLFEYFSETQRNKGNFPGRFSGRQFSNSRSEMNVSTLELGDSALYLCASSLGQGKGGYTFGSGTRLTVV.

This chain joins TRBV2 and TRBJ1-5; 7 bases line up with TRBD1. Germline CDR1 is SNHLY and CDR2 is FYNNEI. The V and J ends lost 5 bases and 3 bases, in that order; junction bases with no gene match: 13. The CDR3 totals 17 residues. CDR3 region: CASSLRAGGSPNQPQHF. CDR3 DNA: TGTGCCAGCAGTCTTCGAGCAGGGGGTAGTCCCAATCAGCCCCAGCATTTT.

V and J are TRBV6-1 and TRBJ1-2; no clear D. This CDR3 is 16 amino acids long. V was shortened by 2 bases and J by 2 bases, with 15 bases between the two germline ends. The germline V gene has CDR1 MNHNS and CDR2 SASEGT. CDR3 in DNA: TGTGCCAGCAGTGAATTTATCCGACGGGAGAACTATGGCTACACCTTC. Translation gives CASSEFIRRENYGYTF.

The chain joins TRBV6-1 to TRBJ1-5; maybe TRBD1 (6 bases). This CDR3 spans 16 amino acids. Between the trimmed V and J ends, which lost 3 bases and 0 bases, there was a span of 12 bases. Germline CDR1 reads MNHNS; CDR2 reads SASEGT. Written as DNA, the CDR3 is TGTGCCAGCAGTGATACGTCAGGGGTTAGCAATCAGCCCCAGCATTTT. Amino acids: CASSDTSGVSNQPQHF.

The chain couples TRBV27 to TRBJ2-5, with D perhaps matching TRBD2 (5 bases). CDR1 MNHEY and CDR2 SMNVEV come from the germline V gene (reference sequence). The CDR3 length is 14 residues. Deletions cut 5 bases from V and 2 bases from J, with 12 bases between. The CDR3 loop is CASSARDLQETQYF. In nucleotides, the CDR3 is TGTGCCAGCAGTGCCCGGGATCTACAAGAGACCCAGTACTTC.

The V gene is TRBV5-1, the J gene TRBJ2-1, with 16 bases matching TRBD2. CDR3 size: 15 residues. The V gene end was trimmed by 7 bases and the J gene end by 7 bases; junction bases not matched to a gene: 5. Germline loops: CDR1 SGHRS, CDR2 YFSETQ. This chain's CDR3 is CASGTSGGAWNEQFF. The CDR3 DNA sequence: TGCGCCAGCGGGACTAGCGGGGGGGCCTGGAATGAGCAGTTCTTC.

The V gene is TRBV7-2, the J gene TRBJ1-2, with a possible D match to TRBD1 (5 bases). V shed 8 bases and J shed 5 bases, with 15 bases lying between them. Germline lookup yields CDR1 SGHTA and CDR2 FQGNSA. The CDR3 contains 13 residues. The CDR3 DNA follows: TGTGCCAGCGCCTCCGACAGAACTTATGGCTACACCTTC. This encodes CASASDRTYGYTF.

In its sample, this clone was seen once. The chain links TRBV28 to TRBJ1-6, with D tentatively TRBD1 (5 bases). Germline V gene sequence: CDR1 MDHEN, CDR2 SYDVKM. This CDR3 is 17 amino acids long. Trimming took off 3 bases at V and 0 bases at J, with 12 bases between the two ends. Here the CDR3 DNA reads TGTGCCAGCAGTTTTCGGAGACAGAGCTCCTATAATTCACCCCTCCACTTT. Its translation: CASSFRRQSSYNSPLHF.

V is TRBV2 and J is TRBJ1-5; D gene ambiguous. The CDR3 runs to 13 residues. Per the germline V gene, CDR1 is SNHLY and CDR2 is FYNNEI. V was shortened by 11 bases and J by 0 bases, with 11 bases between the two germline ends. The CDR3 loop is CAGGENSNQPQHF. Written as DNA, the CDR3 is TGTGCCGGAGGAGAAAATAGCAATCAGCCCCAGCATTTT.

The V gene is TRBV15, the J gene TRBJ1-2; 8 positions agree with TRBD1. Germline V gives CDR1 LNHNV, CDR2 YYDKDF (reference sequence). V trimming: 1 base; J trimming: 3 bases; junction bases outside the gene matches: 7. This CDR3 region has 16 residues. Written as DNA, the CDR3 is TGTGCCACCAGCAGAGTCGACAGGGGTCAAGACTATGGCTACACCTTC. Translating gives CATSRVDRGQDYGYTF.

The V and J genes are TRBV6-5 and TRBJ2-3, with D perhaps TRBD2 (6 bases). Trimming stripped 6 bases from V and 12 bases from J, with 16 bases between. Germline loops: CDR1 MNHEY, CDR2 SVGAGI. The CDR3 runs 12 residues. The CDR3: CASSAGTSVQYF. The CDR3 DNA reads TGTGCCAGCAGCGCTGGGACTTCTGTTCAGTATTTT.

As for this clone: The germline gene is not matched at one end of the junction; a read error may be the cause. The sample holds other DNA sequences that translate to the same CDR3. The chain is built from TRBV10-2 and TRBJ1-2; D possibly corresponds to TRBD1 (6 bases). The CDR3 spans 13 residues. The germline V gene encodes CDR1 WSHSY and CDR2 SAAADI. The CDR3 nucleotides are TGCGCTAGCAGCCCTGGACAGCTCGATGGCTACACCTTC. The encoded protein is CASSPGQLDGYTF.

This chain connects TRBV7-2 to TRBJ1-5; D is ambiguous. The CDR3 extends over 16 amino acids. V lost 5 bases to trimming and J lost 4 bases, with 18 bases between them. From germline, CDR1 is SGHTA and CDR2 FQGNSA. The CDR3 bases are TGTGCCAGCAGCGCCCAACTCTGGCGGCAGAATCAGCCCCAGCATTTT. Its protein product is CASSAQLWRQNQPQHF. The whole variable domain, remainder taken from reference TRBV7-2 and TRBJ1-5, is GAGVSQSPSNKVTEKGKDVELRCDPISGHTALYWYRQSLGQGLEFLIYFQGNSAPDKSGLPSDRFSAERTGGSVSTLTIQRTQQEDSAVYLCASSAQLWRQNQPQHFGDGTRLSIL.

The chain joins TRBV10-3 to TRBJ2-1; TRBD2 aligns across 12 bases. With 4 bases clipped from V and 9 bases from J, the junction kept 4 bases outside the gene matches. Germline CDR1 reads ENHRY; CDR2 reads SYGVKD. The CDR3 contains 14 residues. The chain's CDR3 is CAISVSSGGVEQFF. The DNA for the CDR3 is TGTGCCATCAGTGTTTCTAGCGGGGGGGTTGAGCAGTTCTTC.

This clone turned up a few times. This CDR3 is CAWDEGRAGELFF. In nucleotides, the CDR3 is TGTGCCTGGGACGAAGGCAGGGCCGGGGAGCTGTTTTTT. The rearrangement links TRBV30 to TRBJ2-2, with D perhaps matching TRBD1 (5 bases). The CDR3 consists of 13 residues. Trimming shortened V by 5 bases and J by 6 bases, and 13 bases separated the two germline ends. Germline-derived CDR1 and CDR2 are GTSNPN and SVGIG (reference sequence).

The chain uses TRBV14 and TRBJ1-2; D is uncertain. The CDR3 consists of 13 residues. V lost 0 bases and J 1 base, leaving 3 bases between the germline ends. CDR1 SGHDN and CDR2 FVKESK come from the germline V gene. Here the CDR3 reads CASSQDLNYGYTF. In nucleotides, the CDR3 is TGTGCCAGCAGCCAAGACCTTAACTATGGCTACACCTTC. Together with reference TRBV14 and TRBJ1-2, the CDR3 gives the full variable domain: EAGVTQFPSHSVIEKGQTVTLRCDPISGHDNLYWYRRVMGKEIKFLLHFVKESKQDESGMPNNRFLAERTGGTYSTLKVQPAELEDSGVYFCASSQDLNYGYTFGSGTRLTVV.

The CDR3 spells CASEQGAGETQYF. Written as DNA, the CDR3 is TGCGCCAGCGAACAGGGGGCGGGAGAGACCCAGTACTTC. The chain combines TRBV5-1 with TRBJ2-5; 9 bases line up with TRBD1. CDR3 length equals 13 residues. Germline V lookup: CDR1 SGHRS, CDR2 YFSETQ. V was pared by 7 bases and J by 4 bases, with 5 bases of the junction left unmatched.

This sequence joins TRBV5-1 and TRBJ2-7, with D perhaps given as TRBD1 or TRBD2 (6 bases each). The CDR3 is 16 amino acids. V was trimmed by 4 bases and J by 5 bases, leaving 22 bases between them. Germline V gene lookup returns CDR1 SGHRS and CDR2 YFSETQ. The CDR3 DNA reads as TGCGCCAGCAGCGGCGGGACATATGGGTCCATACACGAGCAGTACTTC. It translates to CASSGGTYGSIHEQYF.

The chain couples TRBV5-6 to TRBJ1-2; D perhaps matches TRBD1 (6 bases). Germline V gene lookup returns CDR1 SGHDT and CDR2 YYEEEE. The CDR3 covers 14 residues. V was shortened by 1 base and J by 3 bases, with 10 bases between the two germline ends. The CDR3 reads CASSLIRGDYGYTF. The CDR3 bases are TGTGCCAGCAGCTTGATCAGGGGCGACTATGGCTACACCTTC.

CDR3 bases: TGTGCCAGCAGCTGGACTAGGAATGAAAAACTGTTTTTT. Residues: CASSWTRNEKLFF. The rearrangement links TRBV7-2 to TRBJ1-4; D gene unclear. Germline-derived CDR1 and CDR2 are SGHTA and FQGNSA. The CDR3 has 13 residues. Trimming shortened V by 4 bases and J by 5 bases, and 8 bases separated the two germline ends.

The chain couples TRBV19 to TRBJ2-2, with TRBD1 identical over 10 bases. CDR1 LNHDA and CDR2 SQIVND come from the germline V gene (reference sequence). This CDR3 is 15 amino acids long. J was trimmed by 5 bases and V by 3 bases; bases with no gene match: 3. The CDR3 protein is CASSMTGGRTGELFF. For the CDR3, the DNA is TGTGCCAGTAGTATGACAGGGGGCAGGACCGGGGAGCTGTTTTTT.

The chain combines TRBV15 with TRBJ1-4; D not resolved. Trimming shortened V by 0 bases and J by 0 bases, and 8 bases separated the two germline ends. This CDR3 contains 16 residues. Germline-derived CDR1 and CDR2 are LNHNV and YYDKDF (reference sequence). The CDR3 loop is CATSRDLAATNEKLFF. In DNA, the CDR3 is TGTGCCACCAGCAGAGATCTAGCAGCAACTAATGAAAAACTGTTTTTT. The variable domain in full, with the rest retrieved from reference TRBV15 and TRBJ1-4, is DAMVIQNPRYQVTQFGKPVTLSCSQTLNHNVMYWYQQKSSQAPKLLFHYYDKDFNNEADTPDNFQSRRPNTSFCFLDIRSPGLGDTAMYLCATSRDLAATNEKLFFGSGTQLSVL.

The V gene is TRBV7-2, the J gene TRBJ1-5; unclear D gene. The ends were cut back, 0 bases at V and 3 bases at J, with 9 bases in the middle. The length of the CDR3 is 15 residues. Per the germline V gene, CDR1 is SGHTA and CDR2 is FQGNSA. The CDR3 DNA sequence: TGTGCCAGCAGCTTAGCAATTGGGTCCAATCAGCCCCAGCATTTT. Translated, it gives CASSLAIGSNQPQHF.

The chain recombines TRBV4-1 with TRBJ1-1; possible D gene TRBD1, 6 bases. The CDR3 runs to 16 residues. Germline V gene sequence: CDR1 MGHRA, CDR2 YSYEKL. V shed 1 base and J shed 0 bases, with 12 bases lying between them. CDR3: CASSQGLGHMNTEAFF. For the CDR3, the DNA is TGCGCCAGCAGCCAAGGCTTGGGACACATGAACACTGAAGCTTTCTTT.

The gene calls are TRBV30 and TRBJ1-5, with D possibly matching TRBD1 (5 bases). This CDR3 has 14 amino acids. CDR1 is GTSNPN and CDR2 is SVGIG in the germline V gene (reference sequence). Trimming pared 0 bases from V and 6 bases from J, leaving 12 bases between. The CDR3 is CAWSVDPRGQPQHF. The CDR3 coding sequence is TGTGCCTGGAGTGTAGACCCAAGGGGTCAGCCCCAGCATTTT.

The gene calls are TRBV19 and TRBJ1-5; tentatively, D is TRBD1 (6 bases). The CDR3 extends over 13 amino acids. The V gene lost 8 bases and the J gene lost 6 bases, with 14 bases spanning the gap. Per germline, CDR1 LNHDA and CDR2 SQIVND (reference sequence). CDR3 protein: CASGDRRGQPQHF. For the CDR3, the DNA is TGTGCCAGTGGAGACAGGCGAGGTCAGCCCCAGCATTTT.

CDR3 sequence reads: CATSGGRSGNTIYF. The CDR3 DNA reads TGTGCCACGTCTGGGGGCCGCTCTGGAAACACCATATATTTT. The chain has TRBV10-3 and TRBJ1-3; a possible D gene is TRBD1 (6 bases). Germline V gene lookup returns CDR1 ENHRY and CDR2 SYGVKD. The V and J ends lost 10 bases and 0 bases respectively, with 13 bases between them. CDR3 length equals 14 residues.